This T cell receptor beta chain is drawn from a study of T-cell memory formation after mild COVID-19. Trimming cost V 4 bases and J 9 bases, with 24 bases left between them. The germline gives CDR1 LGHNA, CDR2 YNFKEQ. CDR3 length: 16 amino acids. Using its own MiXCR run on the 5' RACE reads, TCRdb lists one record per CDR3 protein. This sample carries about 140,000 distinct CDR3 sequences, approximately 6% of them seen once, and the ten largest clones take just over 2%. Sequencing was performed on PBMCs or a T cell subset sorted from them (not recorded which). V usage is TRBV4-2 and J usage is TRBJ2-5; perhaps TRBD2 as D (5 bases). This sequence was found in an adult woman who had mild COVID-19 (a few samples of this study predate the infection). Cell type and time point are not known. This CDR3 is CASSPRSGPYTEAQYF. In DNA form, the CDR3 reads TGTGCCAGCAGCCCGCGGAGCGGACCCTATACCGAGGCCCAGTACTTC.